The next 15 T cell receptor beta chains were all read from a single sample in a study of blood T cell repertoires in COVID-19. Using immunoSEQ multiplex PCR, the repertoire was profiled, and TCRdb retains in-frame clones only, with some absent. This sample has tens of thousands of clones, with around 85% found just once. Sequenced: peripheral blood. The receptors were sampled from a woman in her 70s with acute or convalescent COVID-19.

The chain joins TRBV14 to TRBJ1-4; 7 bases map to TRBD1. The germline V gene has CDR1 SGHDN and CDR2 FVKESK. The trim removed 8 bases at V and 7 bases at J, leaving 10 bases unmatched. The CDR3 totals 14 residues. In DNA form, the CDR3 reads TGTGCCAGCCAAGCCAGGGGGGCAGGTGAAAAACTGTTTTTT. It encodes CASQARGAGEKLFF.

The rearrangement uses TRBV5-1 and TRBJ2-5, with TRBD1 identical over 7 bases. The junction had 3 bases not matched to a gene; V was cut back by 4 bases and J by 0 bases. The CDR3 covers 14 residues. Germline assignment: CDR1 SGHRS and CDR2 YFSETQ. The CDR3 spells CASSLQGNQETQYF. DNA of the CDR3: TGCGCCAGCAGCCTACAGGGGAACCAAGAGACCCAGTACTTC.

The rearrangement joins TRBV20-1 to TRBJ2-3, with 7 nucleotides matching TRBD2. CDR1 and CDR2 from the germline V gene are DFQATT and SNEGSKA (reference sequence). V dropped 3 bases and J dropped 6; count of bases not matched to a gene: 6. This CDR3 is built from 13 residues. The CDR3 DNA follows: TGCAGTGCTAGTAGGGCGGGAGCGGATACGCAGTATTTT. Translating gives CSASRAGADTQYF.

J is TRBJ2-3 and V is TRBV23-1; 9 bases map to TRBD1. TRBV23-1 is placed among ORFs of uncertain function. This CDR3 is 20 amino acids long. The V segment lost 1 base and the J segment 0 bases; nucleotides outside the gene matches: 14. The CDR3 sequence is CASSQLDRGAACSSTDTQYF. CDR3 in DNA: TGCGCCAGCAGTCAATTGGACAGGGGCGCGGCCTGTAGTAGCACAGATACGCAGTATTTT.

The chain has TRBV11-2 and TRBJ1-2, with a tentative D call TRBD1 (6 bases). V was clipped by 1 base and J by 8 bases, with 17 bases between them. The CDR3 covers 15 residues. Germline CDR1 and CDR2: SGHAT and FQNNGV. The chain's CDR3 is CASSLVGTRGEGYTF. The DNA for the CDR3 is TGTGCCAGCAGCTTAGTTGGGACACGGGGCGAAGGCTACACCTTC.

This sequence joins TRBV19 and TRBJ2-3; 12 positions agree with TRBD2. The V gene end was trimmed by 3 bases and the J gene end by 4 bases; junction bases not matched to a gene: 5. Germline V gives CDR1 LNHDA, CDR2 SQIVND (reference sequence). This CDR3 contains 16 residues. The CDR3 sequence is CASSMETSGGPDTQYF. As DNA, the CDR3 is TGTGCCAGTAGTATGGAGACTAGCGGGGGCCCAGATACGCAGTATTTT.

This sequence joins TRBV5-1 and TRBJ2-5; 8 bases fit TRBD2. J was trimmed by 2 bases and V by 4 bases; bases with no gene match: 7. Germline CDR1 is SGHRS and CDR2 is YFSETQ. The CDR3 has 15 amino acids. The CDR3 is CASSRIAGPQETQYF. The CDR3 DNA reads TGCGCCAGCAGCCGGATAGCGGGGCCTCAAGAGACCCAGTACTTC.

This sequence joins TRBV18 and TRBJ2-1; D remains ambiguous. In germline, CDR1 is KGHSH, CDR2 LQKENI. V dropped 2 bases and J dropped 6 bases, with 11 bases sitting between them. CDR3 size: 14 residues. The DNA of the CDR3 is TGTGCCAGCTCACCATTTTTTCCAGGCAATGAGCAGTTCTTC. Translating gives CASSPFFPGNEQFF.

CDR3 DNA: TGTGCCAGCAGGGGATTTGGAGGGATCAATCAGCCCCAGCATTTT. It is translated as CASRGFGGINQPQHF. The chain uses TRBV2 and TRBJ1-5; D unclear. Germline values: CDR1 SNHLY, CDR2 FYNNEI. There are 15 residues in the CDR3. Between the trimmed V and J ends, which lost 6 bases and 3 bases, there was a span of 15 bases. Combining the CDR3 with reference TRBV2 and TRBJ1-5 gives the whole variable domain EPEVTQTPSHQVTQMGQEVILRCVPISNHLYFYWYRQILGQKVEFLVSFYNNEISEKSEIFDDQFSVERPDGSNFTLKIRSTKLEDSAMYFCASRGFGGINQPQHFGDGTRLSIL.

V and J are TRBV6-5 and TRBJ1-2, with D maybe TRBD1 (5 bases). This CDR3 spans 13 amino acids. V was cut by 4 bases and J by 4 bases, with 10 bases left in between. Germline lookup yields CDR1 MNHEY and CDR2 SVGAGI. CDR3 nucleotides: TGTGCCAGCAGTTCTATGGGGGGCTATGGCTACACCTTC. It yields the protein CASSSMGGYGYTF.

The chain recombines TRBV27 with TRBJ2-5; TRBD1 matches at 8 bases. The CDR3 is 17 residues long. CDR1 and CDR2 from the germline V gene are MNHEY and SMNVEV (reference sequence). V trimming: 6 bases; J trimming: 6 bases; junction bases outside the gene matches: 18. The CDR3 region is CASRVTSRQGTAQTQYF. For the CDR3, the DNA is TGTGCCAGCAGAGTAACGTCGCGACAGGGGACGGCCCAGACCCAGTACTTC.

The chain recombines TRBV10-2 with TRBJ2-3, with 13 bases matching TRBD2. Germline V lookup: CDR1 WSHSY, CDR2 SAAADI. The CDR3 consists of 15 residues. After removal of 6 bases from V and 1 base from J, the junction contained 1 base not matched to a gene. This chain's CDR3 is CASRGTSGGTDTQYF. CDR3 DNA sequence: TGCGCCAGCAGGGGGACTAGCGGGGGCACAGATACGCAGTATTTT.

J is TRBJ1-1 and V is TRBV5-6; no clear D. V shed 0 bases and J shed 0 bases, with 6 bases lying between them. CDR3 length: 14 residues. Germline CDR1 SGHDT, CDR2 YYEEEE. The CDR3 DNA is TGTGCCAGCAGCTTGGGACACTTGAACACTGAAGCTTTCTTT. As protein: CASSLGHLNTEAFF.

The V gene is TRBV28, the J gene TRBJ1-2; perhaps TRBD1 as D (5 bases). Germline V lookup: CDR1 MDHEN, CDR2 SYDVKM. The V end was cut by 6 bases, the J end by 8 bases, with 16 bases between. The CDR3 length is 13 residues. CDR3 DNA sequence: TGTGCCAGCAGAAATATGGGGGGTTTGGGCTACACCTTC. Its translation: CASRNMGGLGYTF.

This chain uses TRBV2 with TRBJ2-5; possible D gene TRBD1, 6 bases. CDR1 SNHLY and CDR2 FYNNEI come from the germline V gene. The V end was cut by 4 bases, the J end by 2 bases, with 17 bases between. The CDR3 sequence is 16 residues long. The CDR3 bases are TGTGCCAGCAGTGCCCCACAGGGTGGCCCACAAGAGACCCAGTACTTC. It specifies CASSAPQGGPQETQYF.